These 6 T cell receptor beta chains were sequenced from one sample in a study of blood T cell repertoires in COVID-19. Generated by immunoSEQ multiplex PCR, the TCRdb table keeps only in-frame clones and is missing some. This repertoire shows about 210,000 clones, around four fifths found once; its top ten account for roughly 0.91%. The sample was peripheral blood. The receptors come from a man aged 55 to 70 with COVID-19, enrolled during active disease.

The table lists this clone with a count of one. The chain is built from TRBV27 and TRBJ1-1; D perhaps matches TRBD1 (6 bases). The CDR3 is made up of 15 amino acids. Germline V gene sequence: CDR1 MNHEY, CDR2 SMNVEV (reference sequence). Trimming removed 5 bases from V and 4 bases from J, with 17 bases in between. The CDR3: CASSTARGRGTEAFF. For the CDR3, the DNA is TGTGCCAGCAGTACCGCCCGGGGCAGGGGCACTGAAGCTTTCTTT.

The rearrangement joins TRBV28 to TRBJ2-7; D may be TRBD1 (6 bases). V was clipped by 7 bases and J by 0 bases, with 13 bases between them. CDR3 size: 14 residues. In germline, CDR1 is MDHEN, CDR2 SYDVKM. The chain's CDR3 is CASIQGHSSYEQYF. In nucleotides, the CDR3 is TGTGCCAGCATTCAGGGGCACAGCTCCTACGAGCAGTACTTC.

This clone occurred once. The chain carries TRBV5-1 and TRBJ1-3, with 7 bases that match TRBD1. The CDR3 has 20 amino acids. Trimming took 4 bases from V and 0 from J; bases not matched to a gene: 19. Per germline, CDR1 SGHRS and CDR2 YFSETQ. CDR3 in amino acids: CASSPLPSGQALSSGNTIYF. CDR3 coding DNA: TGCGCCAGCAGCCCCCTTCCTTCAGGACAGGCATTATCCTCTGGAAACACCATATATTTT. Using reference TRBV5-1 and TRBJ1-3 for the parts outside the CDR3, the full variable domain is KAGVTQTPRYLIKTRGQQVTLSCSPISGHRSVSWYQQTPGQGLQFLFEYFSETQRNKGNFPGRFSGRQFSNSRSEMNVSTLELGDSALYLCASSPLPSGQALSSGNTIYFGEGSWLTVV.

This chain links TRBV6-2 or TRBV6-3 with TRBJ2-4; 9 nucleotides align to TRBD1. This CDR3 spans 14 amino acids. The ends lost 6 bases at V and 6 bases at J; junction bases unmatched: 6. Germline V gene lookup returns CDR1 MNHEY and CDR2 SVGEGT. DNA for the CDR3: TGTGCCAGCAGCCGACAGGGGGATAGAAACATTCAGTACTTC. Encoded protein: CASSRQGDRNIQYF.

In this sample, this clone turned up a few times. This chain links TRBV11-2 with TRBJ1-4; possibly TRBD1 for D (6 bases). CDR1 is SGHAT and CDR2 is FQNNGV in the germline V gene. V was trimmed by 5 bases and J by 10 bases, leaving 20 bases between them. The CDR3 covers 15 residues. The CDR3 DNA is TGTGCCAGCAGCCAAGGCAGGGTGTTAGGGGGAAAACTGTTTTTT. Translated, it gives CASSQGRVLGGKLFF.

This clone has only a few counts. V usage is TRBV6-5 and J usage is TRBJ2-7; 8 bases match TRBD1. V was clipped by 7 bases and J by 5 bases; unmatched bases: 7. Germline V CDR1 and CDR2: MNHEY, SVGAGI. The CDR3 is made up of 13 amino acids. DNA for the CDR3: TGTGCCAGCACCTCCGGACAGGGAGACGAGCAGTACTTC. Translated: CASTSGQGDEQYF.